The clone carrying this T cell receptor (beta chain) has only a few counts. In donors with ophthalmopathy, activity was moderate-to-severe, with CAS ≥3, NOSPECS ≥4 and duration under 3 months. Reliance was placed on clinical symptoms, serum thyroxine, TRAb, thyroid ultrasound and orbital computed tomography for diagnosis. Transcripts of RNA were the source for amplifying TCR beta CDR3 regions. HTBI primers served in a first-round RT-PCR, which a second-round multiplex PCR followed. Each CDR3 protein gets one entry after TCRdb re-called the multiplex PCR reads with MiXCR. The data hold 600,000 to 950,000 distinct CDR3 sequences, with around 40% observed a single time. These data come from a study of Graves' ophthalmopathy and Graves' hyperthyroidism. This CDR3 comprises 11 residues. Germline values: CDR1 SEHNR, CDR2 FQNEAQ (reference sequence). The V and J ends lost 8 bases and 6 bases respectively, with 10 bases between them.

The sequence came from an adult man with Graves' ophthalmopathy. The chain has TRBV7-9 and TRBJ1-1; possibly TRBD1 for D (5 bases). The specimen was peripheral blood. DNA for the CDR3: TGTGCCAGCCGTGGGGCTGCTGAAGCTTTCTTT. This translates into CASRGAAEAFF.